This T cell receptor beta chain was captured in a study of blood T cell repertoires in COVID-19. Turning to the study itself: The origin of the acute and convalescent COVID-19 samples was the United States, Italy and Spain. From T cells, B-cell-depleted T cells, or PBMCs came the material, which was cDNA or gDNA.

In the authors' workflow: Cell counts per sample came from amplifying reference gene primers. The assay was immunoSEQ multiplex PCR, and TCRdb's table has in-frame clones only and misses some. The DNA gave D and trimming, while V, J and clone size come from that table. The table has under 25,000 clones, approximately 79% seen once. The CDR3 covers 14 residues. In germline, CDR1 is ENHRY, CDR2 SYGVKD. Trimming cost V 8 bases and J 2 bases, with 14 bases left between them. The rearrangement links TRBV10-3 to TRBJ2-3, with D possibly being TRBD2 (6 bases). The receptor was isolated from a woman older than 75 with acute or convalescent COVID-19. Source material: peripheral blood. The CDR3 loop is CAIGRQRSTDTQYF. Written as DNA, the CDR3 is TGTGCCATCGGGAGGCAGCGTTCCACAGATACGCAGTATTTT.